Shown below are 18 T cell receptor beta chains from a single sample sequenced in a study of cytomegalovirus exposure and HLA in healthy donors. PCR used 60 Vbeta primers and 13 Jbeta primers. Assay: immunoSEQ multiplex PCR; the TCRdb copy retains only in-frame clones and omits some. The sample records roughly 120,000 clones, about 84% being singletons. The specimen sequenced was PBMCs. The source of these receptors is a man in his forties or fifties in good health and CMV-seronegative.

The gene calls are TRBV28 and TRBJ2-3; TRBD2 agrees at 7 bases. This CDR3 spans 16 amino acids. V lost 3 bases and J lost 3; bases outside the gene matches: 9. CDR1 and CDR2 (germline): MDHEN, SYDVKM. The CDR3 nucleotides are TGTGCCAGCAGTTTGTTATCAGGCGGGGGAACAGATACGCAGTATTTT. Its protein product is CASSLLSGGGTDTQYF.

This clone was counted a single time. The chain carries TRBV11-2 and TRBJ1-2; D is uncertain. CDR1 and CDR2 (germline): SGHAT, FQNNGV. This CDR3 is 12 amino acids long. With 5 bases removed from V and 5 bases from J, the gap between germline ends came to 9 bases. The CDR3 is CASSLGPYGYTF. The CDR3 DNA reads as TGTGCCAGCAGCCTAGGGCCTTATGGCTACACCTTC.

The chain joins TRBV19 to TRBJ2-3, with 10 bases identical to TRBD2. Per the germline V gene, CDR1 is LNHDA and CDR2 is SQIVND (reference sequence). V was pared by 4 bases and J by 3 bases, with 1 base of the junction left unmatched. The CDR3 consists of 14 residues. In DNA, the CDR3 is TGTGCCAGTAGTACTAGCGGGGGAACAGATACGCAGTATTTT. It codes for CASSTSGGTDTQYF.

This sequence joins TRBV5-1 and TRBJ2-1, with TRBD2 matching over 10 bases. Per the germline V gene, CDR1 is SGHRS and CDR2 is YFSETQ. This CDR3 comprises 17 residues. V trimming: 3 bases; J trimming: 8 bases; junction bases outside the gene matches: 14. CDR3 sequence reads: CASSSPESGGAGDEQFF. The DNA of the CDR3 is TGCGCCAGCAGCTCACCTGAGAGCGGGGGGGCCGGTGATGAGCAGTTCTTC.

This sequence joins TRBV7-2 and TRBJ1-4; no clear D. Germline-derived CDR1 and CDR2 are SGHTA and FQGNSA. The length of the CDR3 is 15 residues. The V gene lost 5 bases and the J gene lost 3 bases, with 13 bases spanning the gap. The CDR3 reads CASSPGDTANEKLFF. The DNA for the CDR3 is TGTGCCAGCAGCCCCGGCGACACCGCTAATGAAAAACTGTTTTTT.

The chain links TRBV5-5 to TRBJ2-7, with TRBD1 matching 9 bases. CDR3 length: 16 amino acids. Germline loops: CDR1 SGHKS, CDR2 YYEKEE (reference sequence). V lost 2 bases to trimming and J lost 3 bases; unmatched junction nucleotides: 9. CDR3 amino acids: CASSLQGATVIYEQYF. The CDR3 DNA sequence: TGTGCCAGCAGCTTACAGGGGGCAACAGTCATCTACGAGCAGTACTTC. The whole variable domain, filled in from reference TRBV5-5 and TRBJ2-7, reads DAGVTQSPTHLIKTRGQQVTLRCSPISGHKSVSWYQQVLGQGPQFIFQYYEKEERGRGNFPDRFSARQFPNYSSELNVNALLLGDSALYLCASSLQGATVIYEQYFGPGTRLTVT.

The chain employs TRBV14 and TRBJ1-1; D perhaps matches TRBD1 (5 bases). The CDR3 extends over 16 amino acids. The germline V gene has CDR1 SGHDN and CDR2 FVKESK. V was shortened by 1 base and J by 5 bases, with 17 bases between the two germline ends. Written as DNA, the CDR3 is TGTGCCAGCAGCCAAGGGGGAAGGGGATCAGAAACTGAAGCTTTCTTT. Protein: CASSQGGRGSETEAFF.

The J gene is TRBJ2-7, the V gene TRBV7-2, with 9 bases that match TRBD1. CDR1 is SGHTA and CDR2 is FQGNSA in the germline V gene. Unmatched junction bases numbered 4, after V lost 4 bases and J lost 6 bases. The CDR3 totals 13 residues. In DNA form, the CDR3 reads TGTGCCAGCAGCTGGGACAGGGCTGGCGAGCAGTACTTC. Its protein product is CASSWDRAGEQYF.

The V and J genes are TRBV18 and TRBJ1-3; D gene unclear. The CDR3 runs 16 residues. Germline V gene lookup returns CDR1 KGHSH and CDR2 LQKENI. V lost 1 base, J lost 2 bases, and 12 bases lay in between. Here the CDR3 reads CASSPLSSVAGNTIYF. Here the CDR3 DNA reads TGTGCCAGCTCACCACTGAGTTCTGTGGCTGGAAACACCATATATTTT.

The chain couples TRBV5-6 to TRBJ1-4; 10 nucleotides match TRBD1. The germline V gene has CDR1 SGHDT and CDR2 YYEEEE. Trimming removed 3 bases from V and 3 bases from J; junction bases left unmatched: 2. There are 15 residues in the CDR3. CDR3 nucleotides: TGTGCCAGCAGCTCTGGACAGGGGGCTAATGAAAAACTGTTTTTT. Protein: CASSSGQGANEKLFF. Drawing the rest from reference TRBV5-6 and TRBJ1-4, the complete variable domain is DAGVTQSPTHLIKTRGQQVTLRCSPKSGHDTVSWYQQALGQGPQFIFQYYEEEERQRGNFPDRFSGHQFPNYSSELNVNALLLGDSALYLCASSSGQGANEKLFFGSGTQLSVL.

The V call is TRBV5-6, the J call TRBJ1-4; D remains unclear. Germline lookup yields CDR1 SGHDT and CDR2 YYEEEE. CDR3 size: 15 residues. The V end lost 0 bases, the J end lost 0 bases, and 6 bases lay between the germline ends. This chain's CDR3 is CASSLGGTTNEKLFF. The CDR3 DNA follows: TGTGCCAGCAGCTTGGGCGGGACAACTAATGAAAAACTGTTTTTT.

This chain connects TRBV7-2 to TRBJ1-1, with D possibly TRBD1 on 5 matching bases. Trimming stripped 1 base from V and 1 base from J, with 10 bases between. CDR3 length equals 15 residues. Germline assignment: CDR1 SGHTA and CDR2 FQGNSA. CDR3: CASSLVGQGNTEAFF. The CDR3 region has the DNA TGTGCCAGCAGCTTAGTGGGGCAGGGGAACACTGAAGCTTTCTTT. The full variable domain, rest sourced from reference TRBV7-2 and TRBJ1-1, is GAGVSQSPSNKVTEKGKDVELRCDPISGHTALYWYRQSLGQGLEFLIYFQGNSAPDKSGLPSDRFSAERTGGSVSTLTIQRTQQEDSAVYLCASSLVGQGNTEAFFGQGTRLTVV.

CDR3 sequence reads: CASSFNVQGADYGYTF. CDR3 sequence (DNA): TGTGCCAGCTCGTTCAACGTACAGGGGGCCGACTATGGCTACACCTTC. The rearrangement links TRBV18 to TRBJ1-2; TRBD1 aligns across 9 bases. V shed 6 bases, J shed 3 bases, and the junction held 11 bases outside the gene matches. CDR1 is KGHSH and CDR2 is LQKENI in the germline V gene. This CDR3 has 16 residues. The entire variable domain, with the rest obtained from reference TRBV18 and TRBJ1-2, is as follows: NAGVMQNPRHLVRRRGQEARLRCSPMKGHSHVYWYRQLPEEGLKFMVYLQKENIIDESGMPKERFSAEFPKEGPSILRIQQVVRGDSAAYFCASSFNVQGADYGYTFGSGTRLTVV.

The J gene is TRBJ2-6, the V gene TRBV11-3; 7 bases match TRBD2. Germline V gives CDR1 SGHNT, CDR2 YENEEA. The CDR3 covers 17 residues. V was pared by 6 bases and J by 1 base, with 9 bases of the junction left unmatched. The DNA of the CDR3 is TGTGCCAGCAGTGGTCGGGAGGAAGGGTCTGGGGCCAACGTCCTGACTTTC. Translated: CASSGREEGSGANVLTF.

The CDR3 is CSVKNQGLTDTQYF. CDR3 sequence (DNA): TGCAGCGTTAAAAATCAGGGGCTCACAGATACGCAGTATTTT. This chain links TRBV29-1 with TRBJ2-3; a weak D match, TRBD1 (6 bases). The V and J ends lost 5 bases and 2 bases respectively, with 14 bases between them. Germline values: CDR1 SQVTM, CDR2 ANQGSEA. This CDR3 is 14 amino acids long.

CDR3 residues: CASSHRGMNTEAFF. DNA of the CDR3: TGTGCCAGCAGCCACAGGGGCATGAACACTGAAGCTTTCTTT. The chain carries TRBV11-3 and TRBJ1-1, with 7 bases lining up with TRBD1. The germline V gene has CDR1 SGHNT and CDR2 YENEEA. The ends lost 5 bases at V and 0 bases at J; junction bases unmatched: 3. This CDR3 has 14 residues.

The CDR3 nucleotides read TGTGCCAGCAGCCCCCCCGGGGGACGGATTGGTAATTCACCCCTCCACTTT. Translating it yields CASSPPGGRIGNSPLHF. The chain uses TRBV28 and TRBJ1-6; possible D gene TRBD1, 5 bases. Germline CDR1 and CDR2: MDHEN and SYDVKM. The V end lost 6 bases, the J end lost 6 bases, and 21 bases lay between the germline ends. The CDR3 has 17 amino acids.

The chain is built from TRBV9 and TRBJ2-4, with TRBD1 as a possible D gene (6 bases). Germline lookup yields CDR1 SGDLS and CDR2 YYNGEE. This CDR3 region has 14 residues. V dropped 3 bases and J dropped 5 bases, with 12 bases sitting between them. In nucleotides, the CDR3 is TGTGCCAGCAGCGCGGGACAAGCAGAAAACATTCAGTACTTC. Translated: CASSAGQAENIQYF. The whole variable domain, filled in from reference TRBV9 and TRBJ2-4, reads DSGVTQTPKHLITATGQRVTLRCSPRSGDLSVYWYQQSLDQGLQFLIQYYNGEERAKGNILERFSAQQFPDLHSELNLSSLELGDSALYFCASSAGQAENIQYFGAGTRLSVL.